This T cell receptor (beta chain) was found in a study of T-cell reconstitution after alpha-beta-depleted transplantation in children. Study results and limitations: Several hundred expanded graft clones reportedly supplied alpha-beta T cells about two months after transplant.

The sample holds a few counts of this clonotype. Its antigen is not known. V trimming: 3 bases; J trimming: 4 bases; junction bases outside the gene matches: 3. Germline CDR1 is DFQATT and CDR2 is SNEGSKA (reference sequence). The CDR3 is 14 residues long. Unique molecular identifiers were used in preparing the TCRbeta library. TCRdb reprocessed the PCR reads with MiXCR, giving one entry per CDR3 protein. The table records 500,000 to 600,000 distinct CDR3 sequences, more than 20% of them present only once. Sequenced material: PBMCs, taken before TCRalphabeta/CD19-depleted stem cell transplant. V gene TRBV20-1 combines with J gene TRBJ2-1; 10 bases are a match to TRBD2. The source is a boy under two years old with Wiskott-Aldrich syndrome, due to receive a stem cell transplant. The CDR3 DNA reads TGCAGTGCTAGGGGACTAGCGTATTACAATGAGCAGTTCTTC. The encoded protein is CSARGLAYYNEQFF.